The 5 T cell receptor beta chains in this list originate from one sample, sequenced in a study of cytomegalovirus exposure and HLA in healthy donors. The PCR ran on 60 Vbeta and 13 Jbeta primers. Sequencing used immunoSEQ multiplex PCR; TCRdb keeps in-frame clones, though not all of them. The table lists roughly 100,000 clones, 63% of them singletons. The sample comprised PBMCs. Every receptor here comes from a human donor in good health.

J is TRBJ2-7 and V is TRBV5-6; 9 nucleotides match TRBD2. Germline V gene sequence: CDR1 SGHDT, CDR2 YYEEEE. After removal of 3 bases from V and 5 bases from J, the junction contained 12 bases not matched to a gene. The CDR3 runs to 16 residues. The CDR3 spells CASSSQLLAGRNEQYF. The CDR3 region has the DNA TGTGCCAGCAGCTCGCAGCTCCTAGCGGGAAGGAACGAGCAGTACTTC.

Here the CDR3 reads CASSDRLAGANEQFF. In nucleotides, the CDR3 is TGTGCCAGCAGCGATCGACTAGCGGGAGCCAATGAGCAGTTCTTC. The rearrangement uses TRBV7-8 and TRBJ2-1; 12 bases match TRBD2. Looked up from germline, CDR1 is SGHVS and CDR2 is FQNEAQ. The CDR3 runs to 15 residues. The J segment lost 6 bases and the V segment lost 5 bases, leaving 5 bases of the junction unmatched.

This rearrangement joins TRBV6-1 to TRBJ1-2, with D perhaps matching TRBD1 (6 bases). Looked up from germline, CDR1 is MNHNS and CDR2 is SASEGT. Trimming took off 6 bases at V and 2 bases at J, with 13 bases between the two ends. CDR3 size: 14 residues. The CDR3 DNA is TGTGCCAGCAGCTACAGGGATTCCAACTATGGCTACACCTTC. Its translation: CASSYRDSNYGYTF.

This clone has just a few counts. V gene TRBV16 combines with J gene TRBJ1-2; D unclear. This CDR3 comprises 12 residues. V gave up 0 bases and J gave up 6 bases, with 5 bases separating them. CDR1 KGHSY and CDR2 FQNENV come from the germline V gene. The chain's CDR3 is CASSQSTDGYTF. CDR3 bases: TGTGCCAGCAGCCAATCCACGGATGGCTACACCTTC.

In DNA, the CDR3 is TGCGCCAGCAGCTTACTAGAGGTCGGAAACACCGGGGAGCTGTTTTTT. Amino acid sequence: CASSLLEVGNTGELFF. The chain carries TRBV5-1 and TRBJ2-2; TRBD2 is a possible D gene (5 bases). V shed 2 bases and J shed 2 bases, with 13 bases lying between them. The germline V gene has CDR1 SGHRS and CDR2 YFSETQ. This CDR3 has 16 amino acids.